One and the same sample provided the 15 T cell receptor beta chains below, sequenced in a study of T cells after yellow fever vaccination. TCRdb itself ran the 5' RACE reads through MiXCR, one entry per CDR3 protein. The sample includes 320,000 or so distinct CDR3 sequences, roughly 8.4% of them seen just once. This specimen consisted of PBMCs, obtained roughly 46 days after the first yellow fever vaccination. Receptors were obtained from a man aged 18 to 29 who received the YFV17D yellow fever vaccine.

This sequence joins TRBV20-1 and TRBJ2-7, with D perhaps TRBD1 (6 bases). There are 13 residues in the CDR3. V was pared by 6 bases and J by 4 bases, with 16 bases between. The germline V gene has CDR1 DFQATT and CDR2 SNEGSKA (reference sequence). The CDR3 region has the DNA TGCAGTGCAACGGGTCACAGGGAGTACGAGCAGTACTTC. It translates to CSATGHREYEQYF.

The chain combines TRBV12-3 or TRBV12-4 with TRBJ1-5, with D hard to call. CDR3 length equals 11 residues. Trimming cost V 6 bases and J 6 bases, with 6 bases left between them. The CDR3 protein is CASSEGQPQHF. CDR3 bases: TGTGCCAGCAGCGAGGGTCAGCCCCAGCATTTT.

This clonotype appeared many times. The J gene is TRBJ2-1, the V gene TRBV5-1; D gene unclear. This CDR3 has 12 residues. Germline-derived CDR1 and CDR2 are SGHRS and YFSETQ. Trimming took 0 bases from V and 8 from J, leaving 6 bases between them. In nucleotides, the CDR3 is TGCGCCAGCAGCTTGGGTCTCGATGAGCAGTTCTTC. Residues: CASSLGLDEQFF. Complete variable domain (other parts from reference TRBV5-1 and TRBJ2-1): KAGVTQTPRYLIKTRGQQVTLSCSPISGHRSVSWYQQTPGQGLQFLFEYFSETQRNKGNFPGRFSGRQFSNSRSEMNVSTLELGDSALYLCASSLGLDEQFFGPGTRLTVL.

The gene calls are TRBV24-1 and TRBJ1-1; D gene unclear. Germline lookup yields CDR1 KGHDR and CDR2 SFDVKD. The CDR3 totals 14 residues. V lost 5 bases and J lost 1, with 10 bases in between. CDR3 sequence: CATSVERSNTEAFF. In nucleotides, the CDR3 is TGTGCCACCAGTGTCGAGCGATCGAACACTGAAGCTTTCTTT.

The genes are TRBV20-1 and TRBJ2-7; D perhaps matches TRBD2 (6 bases). V gave up 5 bases and J gave up 1 base, with 15 bases separating them. Germline V gene data show CDR1 as DFQATT and CDR2 as SNEGSKA (reference sequence). The CDR3 extends over 14 amino acids. The DNA of the CDR3 is TGCAGTGCTGACAATCCGGGACTTTCCTACGAGCAGTACTTC. It translates to CSADNPGLSYEQYF.

This clonotype was counted a few times. The gene calls are TRBV2 and TRBJ1-1, with D unresolved. Trimming pared 8 bases from V and 0 bases from J, leaving 25 bases between. The V gene's germline CDR1 is SNHLY and CDR2 FYNNEI. CDR3 length equals 18 residues. CDR3 nucleotides: TGTGCCAGCTTGGTCGGGCCGCCCCGCCTGGGGATGAACACTGAAGCTTTCTTT. Residues: CASLVGPPRLGMNTEAFF.

This chain links TRBV4-2 with TRBJ2-3; D not resolved. The germline V gene encodes CDR1 LGHNA and CDR2 YNFKEQ. This CDR3 has 13 amino acids. V was trimmed by 0 bases and J by 7 bases, leaving 8 bases between them. The CDR3 region is CASSQDRPYTQYF. Here the CDR3 DNA reads TGTGCCAGCAGCCAAGATAGACCCTATACGCAGTATTTT.

In this sample, this clonotype turned up a few times. This chain connects TRBV20-1 to TRBJ1-6, with D tentatively TRBD1 (5 bases). This CDR3 region has 13 residues. With 4 bases removed from V and 8 bases from J, the gap between germline ends came to 12 bases. Germline V gene sequence: CDR1 DFQATT, CDR2 SNEGSKA (reference sequence). The CDR3 here is CSAIAGTHSPLHF. The CDR3 DNA reads as TGCAGTGCTATAGCCGGGACGCATTCACCCCTCCACTTT.

The table lists this clonotype with a few counts. CDR3 sequence: CASSEQGSADTQYF. The CDR3 DNA follows: TGCGCCAGCAGTGAACAGGGATCGGCAGATACGCAGTATTTT. The rearrangement joins TRBV10-2 to TRBJ2-3; D possibly corresponds to TRBD1 (6 bases). The CDR3 sequence is 14 residues long. CDR1 is WSHSY, CDR2 SAAADI, per germline. V lost 3 bases and J lost 4, with 11 bases in between.

J is TRBJ2-5 and V is TRBV4-2; 8 bases agree with TRBD1. Germline V CDR1 and CDR2: LGHNA, YNFKEQ. With V trimmed by 3 bases and J by 4 bases, 10 bases remained unmatched. The CDR3 has 16 residues. In nucleotides, the CDR3 is TGTGCCAGCAGCCATACTCGACAGGGGCGGGGAGAGACCCAGTACTTC. Translated, it gives CASSHTRQGRGETQYF.

Ten or more counts support this clonotype. The gene calls are TRBV7-2 and TRBJ2-2; D unclear. CDR3 length: 14 amino acids. Looked up from germline, CDR1 is SGHTA and CDR2 is FQGNSA. Trimming pared 1 base from V and 5 bases from J, leaving 8 bases between. CDR3 sequence reads: CASSLGPQTGELFF. CDR3 in DNA: TGTGCCAGCAGCTTAGGCCCCCAAACCGGGGAGCTGTTTTTT.

This chain joins TRBV18 and TRBJ2-5; 8 bases align to TRBD2. V was pared by 6 bases and J by 2 bases, with 17 bases of the junction left unmatched. From germline, CDR1 is KGHSH and CDR2 LQKENI. This CDR3 is built from 18 residues. The CDR3 protein is CASSPTLGLGVYQETQYF. The CDR3 DNA reads as TGTGCCAGCTCCCCGACCTTGGGACTAGGTGTATATCAAGAGACCCAGTACTTC.

This chain links TRBV6-5 with TRBJ1-4; no clear D gene. Trimming cost V 0 bases and J 5 bases, with 10 bases left between them. Germline V gene lookup returns CDR1 MNHEY and CDR2 SVGAGI. The CDR3 runs 15 residues. The CDR3 DNA reads TGTGCCAGCAGTTACTCAGGCAGACGAAATGAAAAACTGTTTTTT. It is translated as CASSYSGRRNEKLFF.

In its sample, this clonotype was seen a few times. The chain has TRBV5-1 and TRBJ2-3; 7 bases match TRBD1. V gave up 4 bases and J gave up 4 bases; unmatched junction bases: 9. Looked up from germline, CDR1 is SGHRS and CDR2 is YFSETQ. The CDR3 is made up of 15 amino acids. This chain's CDR3 is CASSPTGKGADTQYF. The CDR3 DNA reads as TGCGCCAGCAGCCCGACAGGGAAAGGTGCAGATACGCAGTATTTT.

The chain joins TRBV25-1 to TRBJ1-1, with D perhaps matching TRBD1 (5 bases). CDR1 and CDR2 from the germline V gene are MGHDK and SYGVNS. This CDR3 has 13 residues. V gave up 7 bases and J gave up 7 bases, with 16 bases separating them. CDR3 sequence (DNA): TGTGCCAGCAAGGGGACGGAGCGAGGTGAAGCTTTCTTT. Its translation: CASKGTERGEAFF.